This TCR beta chain was profiled in a study of Graves' ophthalmopathy and Graves' hyperthyroidism. The CDR3 is made up of 14 amino acids. The V gene's germline CDR1 is SGHTA and CDR2 FQGTGA. Trimming removed 2 bases from V and 1 base from J, with 8 bases in between. Investigators amplified TCR beta CDR3 regions from RNA transcripts. An initial RT-PCR round employing HTBI primers preceded a second-round multiplex PCR. One entry per CDR3 protein results from TCRdb running MiXCR on the multiplex PCR reads. The sample records about 700,000 distinct CDR3 sequences, approximately 39% being singletons. None of the included patients had other autoimmune diseases, uncontrolled infections, pregnancy or lactation, as these led to exclusion.

Sequencing was performed on peripheral blood. This receptor was obtained from an adult man with Graves' ophthalmopathy. V usage is TRBV7-3 and J usage is TRBJ1-1; no clear D. The DNA of the CDR3 is TGTGCCAGCAGCTTAGGAGTAAAGAACACTGAAGCTTTCTTT. Its translation is CASSLGVKNTEAFF.